This TCR beta chain was captured by sequencing in a study of cytomegalovirus exposure and HLA in healthy donors. The J segment lost 0 bases and the V segment lost 6 bases, leaving 7 bases of the junction unmatched. The V gene's germline CDR1 is SNHLY and CDR2 FYNNEI. This CDR3 comprises 15 residues. Though probably carrying unrecorded immune exposures, donors were nominally healthy at sampling. In the PCR, 60 Vbeta and 13 Jbeta primers were used. The protocol was immunoSEQ multiplex PCR, while the TCRdb copy is restricted to in-frame clones and leaves out a portion. This table has about 150,000 clones, around 80% appearing once. As concerns this clone: Its antigen remains unidentified.

Study-wide points: Data from an earlier analysis indicated that most TCR beta V segments were productive either about 87% or about 30% of the time. It has been reported that TCR beta sequences accurately predicted the HLA-A and HLA-B alleles of most subjects.

The sequence came from a woman younger than 35 in good health and CMV-seronegative. The rearrangement uses TRBV2 and TRBJ1-2; 7 bases agree with TRBD1. The sample was PBMCs. The CDR3 bases are TGTGCCAGCAGGTACGCCGGGACAGCTAACTATGGCTACACCTTC. It encodes CASRYAGTANYGYTF.